The clone carrying this TCR beta chain occurred a few times. Its antigen is not known. The sample comes from a study of identical twins. Germline V lookup: CDR1 LNHNV, CDR2 YYDKDF (reference sequence). The V and J ends lost 8 bases and 4 bases, in that order; junction bases with no gene match: 4. The CDR3 loop spans 13 amino acids. The study, taken as a whole, reports: Beta out-of-frame twin sharing showed a weaker excess.

MiXCR, run by TCRdb on the 5' RACE reads, gives a single entry per CDR3 protein. Of hundreds of thousands of distinct CDR3 sequences in the sample, around 8.6% were seen once. These data were likewise used in another study, on yellow fever vaccine responses in identical twins.

This sequence joins TRBV15 and TRBJ2-1; 8 bases map to TRBD2. The sequence was collected from a woman aged 18-30 years in good health. The sequenced sample was PBMCs. This chain's CDR3 is CATHSGGYNEQFF. The DNA for the CDR3 is TGTGCCACCCACTCGGGGGGGTACAATGAGCAGTTCTTC.